These T cell receptor beta chains were read from a single sample in a study of T cell responses to AZD1222 COVID-19 vaccine. Here immunoSEQ multiplex PCR was the method, and the copy in TCRdb shows in-frame clones only, minus some. The sample shows around 100,000 clones, more than 75% of them seen only once. Here the sequenced sample was peripheral blood, taken 28 days after the second AZD1222 dose. Receptors were obtained from an adult who received the AZD1222 COVID-19 vaccine. The CDR3 runs from the conserved cysteine through the conserved F or W. Each record gives: D gene, clone size, CDR3 length, V gene, J gene, CDR3 DNA, CDR3 protein. D genes are given only for firm matches. Only part of the rows carry a size: once, few, many, or a class if the clone is expanded.

TRBD1	NA	15	TRBV29-1	TRBJ2-1	TGCAGCGTTGAGTACCCGGGACAGGCTTACAATGAGCAGTTCTTC	CSVEYPGQAYNEQFF
NA	NA	18	TRBV18	TRBJ2-1	TGTGCCAGCTCACCACAGGGCTCGCTGGGCGCCTACTACAATGAGCAGTTCTTC	CASSPQGSLGAYYNEQFF
NA	once	15	TRBV6-1	TRBJ2-3	TGTGCCAGCAGTGAAGTGGGTCTACGCACAGATACGCAGTATTTT	CASSEVGLRTDTQYF
TRBD2	NA	15	TRBV11-2	TRBJ2-1	TGTGCCAGCAGCACCCAACTAGCGGGGGGCAATGAGCAGTTCTTC	CASSTQLAGGNEQFF
TRBD1	NA	16	TRBV7-8	TRBJ2-4	TGTGCCAGCAGCACCCGACAGGGTGTAGCCAAAAACATTCAGTACTTC	CASSTRQGVAKNIQYF
TRBD2	NA	16	TRBV9	TRBJ2-7	TGTGTCAGCAGCGCCCGTGGGCGGGGGGATTTCTACGAGCAGCACTTC	CVSSARGRGDFYEQHF
NA	NA	16	TRBV28	TRBJ1-1	TGTGCCAGCAGTTTAGGGGGACACCCCCAGGGAACTGAAGCTTTCTTT	CASSLGGHPQGTEAFF
NA	NA	13	TRBV9	TRBJ2-5	TGTGCCAGCAGTGAAGGCCCCCAAGAGACCCAGTACTTC	CASSEGPQETQYF
TRBD2	NA	19	TRBV3-1/TRBV3-2	TRBJ2-1	TGTGCCAGCAGTCAAGGAGGGTTGGCAGTAGCGGGAGAGGACAATGAGCAGTTCTTC	CASSQGGLAVAGEDNEQFF
NA	NA	14	TRBV18	TRBJ2-7	TGTGCCAGCTCACCTCCGGGACAAATCTACGAGCAGTACTTC	CASSPPGQIYEQYF
NA	NA	13	TRBV7-2	TRBJ2-7	TGTGCCAGCAGCTCCAGGGGGGGTGCCGAGCAGTACTTC	CASSSRGGAEQYF
NA	NA	13	TRBV12-5	TRBJ2-5	TGTGCTAGTGGTTGGGCGGGCGTAGAGACCCAGTACTTC	CASGWAGVETQYF
NA	once	16	TRBV6-1	TRBJ2-1	TGTGCCAGCAGTGAAGAGAGGGCCTCCAATGCGAATGAGCAGTTCTTC	CASSEERASNANEQFF
NA	NA	14	TRBV6-5	TRBJ2-1	TGTGCCACCCACCGAGGGTGGGCCTACAATGAGCAGTTCTTC	CATHRGWAYNEQFF
NA	NA	14	TRBV6-5	TRBJ1-1	TGTGCCAGCAGTTACGGGGTCTGGGACACTGAAGCTTTCTTT	CASSYGVWDTEAFF
NA	NA	11	TRBV20-1	TRBJ1-2	TGCAGTGCTACAGGCAACTATGGCTACACCTTC	CSATGNYGYTF
NA	NA	13	TRBV19	TRBJ1-1	TGTGCCAGTAGTATCGAGGCGTGGCGGGAAGCTTTCTTT	CASSIEAWREAFF
TRBD2	NA	16	TRBV7-2	TRBJ2-5	TGTGCCAGCAGCTTAGGATCGGCTAGCGGGGGAAAGACCCAGTACTTC	CASSLGSASGGKTQYF
TRBD1	few	15	TRBV25-1	TRBJ1-2	TGTGCCAGCAGTGAACCGGGACAGGGGGCAGGAGGCTACACCTTC	CASSEPGQGAGGYTF
NA	NA	13	TRBV2	TRBJ1-4	TGTGCCAGCAGTGACGAGGTGGATGAAAAACTGTTTTTT	CASSDEVDEKLFF
NA	NA	17	TRBV7-7	TRBJ2-1	TGTGCTAGCAGCTTAAGGCCCCGAGGGGGACTAAACAATGAGCAGTTCTTC	CASSLRPRGGLNNEQFF
NA	NA	13	TRBV28	TRBJ1-4	TGTGCCAGCAGTTTTACAGGCGACGAAAAACTGTTTTTT	CASSFTGDEKLFF
TRBD2	NA	16	TRBV7-2	TRBJ2-2	TGTGCCAGCAGCTTAGAGTTCGCGGGAGGAGCCGGGGAGCTGTTTTTT	CASSLEFAGGAGELFF
NA	NA	13	TRBV7-9	TRBJ1-1	TGTGCCAGCAGCTTCAGCCTGAACACTGAAGCTTTCTTT	CASSFSLNTEAFF
NA	NA	13	TRBV18	TRBJ1-1	TGTGCCAGCTCACCCTCACAGGGCTATGAAGCTTTCTTT	CASSPSQGYEAFF
NA	NA	16	TRBV4-3	TRBJ2-1	TGCGCCAGCAGCCAAGGAAGATTTTTGTATCGGGATGAGCAGTTCTTC	CASSQGRFLYRDEQFF
NA	NA	16	TRBV27	TRBJ2-7	TGTGCCAGCAACTCCGGGGAAATGGCGAAAGGCTACGAGCAGTACTTC	CASNSGEMAKGYEQYF
NA	NA	12	TRBV5-4	TRBJ2-7	TGTGCCAGCAGCTTGGTCGGGGGCGAGCAGTACTTC	CASSLVGGEQYF
TRBD1	NA	16	TRBV28	TRBJ1-2	TGTGCCAGCATAAATTCAGGGACAGGGGGACAGTACGGCTACACCTTC	CASINSGTGGQYGYTF
TRBD2	NA	15	TRBV5-1	TRBJ2-7	TGCGCCAGCACCCCGGGGGGGGTCGGATCCTACGAGCAGTACTTC	CASTPGGVGSYEQYF
NA	NA	15	TRBV15	TRBJ1-2	TGTGCCACCAGCAGAGGGAGGGTGACCAACTATGGCTACACCTTC	CATSRGRVTNYGYTF
NA	NA	14	TRBV6-6	TRBJ2-5	TGTGCCAGCACCCCTTTTAGGGTTCGGGAGACCCAGTACTTC	CASTPFRVRETQYF
NA	NA	14	TRBV5-1	TRBJ1-1	TGCGCCAGCACAATGGAGGGTGTGAACACTGAAGCTTTCTTT	CASTMEGVNTEAFF
NA	once	12	TRBV29-1	TRBJ1-1	TGCAGCGTTTTGGGGGGAACCAGTTGGGCTTTCTTT	CSVLGGTSWAFF
NA	NA	15	TRBV7-2	TRBJ1-3	TGTGCCAGCAGCTTGATGACCCTCGCTGGAAACACCATATATTTT	CASSLMTLAGNTIYF
NA	NA	16	TRBV15	TRBJ1-2	TGTGCCACCAGCAGAGGGGTCACAGCCGACTTCTATGGCTACACCTTC	CATSRGVTADFYGYTF